These T cell receptor beta chains were read from a single sample in a study of cytomegalovirus exposure and HLA in healthy donors. Sequencing used immunoSEQ multiplex PCR; TCRdb keeps in-frame clones, though not all of them. The table has about 160,000 clones, approximately 81% seen once. Source material: PBMCs. These TCRs come from a man aged 50-60 years in good health and CMV-seropositive. Both conserved end residues are part of each CDR3. D genes are given only for firm matches. Clone size is stated in some rows and not others, as once, few, many or a class when expanded.

clone_size,cdr3_length,v_call,j_call,d_call,cdr3_aa,cdr3_nt
NA,16,TRBV28,TRBJ2-1,TRBD2,CASSSGTSGRFLEQFF,TGTGCCAGCAGTTCAGGGACTAGCGGGAGATTTCTTGAGCAGTTCTTC
NA,15,TRBV11-1,TRBJ2-1,TRBD1,CASSPGTGMKNEQFF,TGTGCCAGCAGCCCCGGGACAGGGATGAAGAATGAGCAGTTCTTC
NA,17,TRBV2,TRBJ1-4,TRBD1,CASRPPGQGAWGEKLFF,TGTGCCAGCAGACCCCCGGGACAGGGGGCCTGGGGTGAAAAACTGTTTTTT
NA,19,TRBV28,TRBJ2-6,NA,CASRDRTGTTLGGANVLTF,TGTGCCAGCAGGGACCGGACCGGGACAACCCTGGGGGGGGCCAACGTCCTGACTTTC
NA,14,TRBV7-2,TRBJ2-5,TRBD2,CASSPAGGGETQYF,TGTGCCAGCAGCCCAGCGGGAGGCGGGGAGACCCAGTACTTC
NA,15,TRBV5-6,TRBJ2-2,NA,CASSLLGLLTGELFF,TGTGCCAGCAGCTTGTTGGGACTTTTAACCGGGGAGCTGTTTTTT
NA,15,TRBV19,TRBJ2-1,NA,CATHLVGSGNNEQFF,TGTGCCACCCATCTGGTCGGATCAGGGAACAATGAGCAGTTCTTC
few,16,TRBV7-9,TRBJ2-2,TRBD2,CASSAGLAANTGELFF,TGTGCCAGCAGTGCGGGACTAGCCGCGAACACCGGGGAGCTGTTTTTT
NA,17,TRBV11-2,TRBJ2-1,TRBD2,CASSLDRSSGSGYEQFF,TGTGCCAGCAGCTTAGATCGGTCCAGCGGGAGCGGCTATGAGCAGTTCTTC
NA,15,TRBV6-4,TRBJ2-3,TRBD2,CASSEGVRGGDTQYF,TGTGCCAGCAGTGAAGGAGTGCGGGGGGGAGATACGCAGTATTTT
NA,11,TRBV2,TRBJ1-1,NA,CASSEPYEAFF,TGTGCCAGCAGTGAACCGTATGAAGCTTTCTTT
few,13,TRBV6-1,TRBJ2-7,NA,CASGQDRRYEQYF,TGTGCCAGCGGTCAGGACAGACGCTACGAGCAGTACTTC
NA,14,TRBV7-3,TRBJ2-5,NA,CASSLAGQRETQYF,TGTGCCAGCAGCTTAGCGGGACAGAGAGAGACCCAGTACTTC
NA,14,TRBV5-6,TRBJ1-1,NA,CASSLRTVNTEAFF,TGTGCCAGCAGCTTGAGGACAGTGAACACTGAAGCTTTCTTT
NA,15,TRBV6-5,TRBJ2-7,TRBD2,CASSPHSGRAYEQYF,TGTGCCAGCAGTCCCCATAGCGGGAGGGCCTACGAGCAGTACTTC
NA,15,TRBV6-1,TRBJ1-1,NA,CASTAGAGMNTEAFF,TGTGCCAGCACCGCGGGGGCAGGTATGAACACTGAAGCTTTCTTT
few,14,TRBV30,TRBJ2-3,TRBD2,CASFWREGLNTQYF,TGTGCCTCTTTCTGGCGGGAGGGCCTCAATACGCAGTATTTT
NA,15,TRBV9,TRBJ2-5,TRBD1,CASSNRQGVGETQYF,TGTGCCAGCAGCAACCGACAGGGGGTAGGAGAGACCCAGTACTTC
once,14,TRBV28,TRBJ2-2,NA,CASSPGGSTGELFF,TGTGCCAGCAGCCCTGGAGGAAGCACCGGGGAGCTGTTTTTT
NA,15,TRBV6-1,TRBJ1-1,TRBD1,CASSAGTGWGTEAFF,TGTGCCAGCAGCGCAGGGACAGGGTGGGGCACTGAAGCTTTCTTT
NA,13,TRBV19,TRBJ2-1,NA,CAVRDNSLNEQFF,TGTGCCGTTCGGGACAACTCTCTCAATGAGCAGTTCTTC
once,15,TRBV6-1,TRBJ1-1,NA,CASTERQNMNTEAFF,TGTGCCAGCACCGAACGTCAAAACATGAACACTGAAGCTTTCTTT
once,14,TRBV27,TRBJ2-7,TRBD1,CASSLTGVAYEQYF,TGTGCCAGCAGTTTAACAGGGGTAGCCTACGAGCAGTACTTC
NA,14,TRBV19,TRBJ1-6,TRBD1,CASSTGGNNSPLHF,TGTGCCAGCTCGACAGGGGGCAATAATTCACCCCTCCACTTT
NA,14,TRBV2,TRBJ2-3,NA,CASSFLLRTDTQYF,TGTGCCAGCAGCTTCCTACTCCGCACAGATACGCAGTATTTT
few,12,TRBV5-1,TRBJ2-7,NA,CASSPNSNEQYF,TGCGCCAGCAGCCCCAACAGCAACGAGCAGTACTTC
NA,17,TRBV25-1,TRBJ2-2,TRBD1,CASSESPGQGNTGELFF,TGTGCCAGCAGTGAATCTCCGGGACAGGGGAACACCGGGGAGCTGTTTTTT
few,15,TRBV18,TRBJ1-4,TRBD1,CASSLTTGEDEKLFF,TGTGCCAGCTCACTCACGACAGGGGAAGATGAAAAACTGTTTTTT
once,15,TRBV4-2,TRBJ2-1,NA,CASSQDRGSYNEQFF,TGTGCCAGCAGCCAGGACAGAGGCTCCTACAATGAGCAGTTCTTC
few,15,TRBV6-5,TRBJ1-2,NA,CASSYSPGGRNGYTF,TGTGCCAGCAGTTACTCCCCGGGGGGGAGAAATGGCTACACCTTC
once,14,TRBV7-2,TRBJ2-2,NA,CASSLAARYRELFF,TGTGCCAGCAGCTTAGCAGCGAGGTATCGGGAGCTGTTTTTT
once,16,TRBV28,TRBJ1-1,TRBD1,CASSSRDRGQSSEAFF,TGTGCCAGCAGTTCCCGGGACAGGGGACAAAGCTCTGAAGCTTTCTTT
few,14,TRBV18,TRBJ2-7,TRBD1,CASSQGQGVYEQYF,TGTGCCAGCTCACAGGGACAGGGGGTCTACGAGCAGTACTTC
NA,14,TRBV5-5,TRBJ2-7,NA,CASRKGQNSYEQYF,TGTGCCAGCAGAAAAGGACAGAACTCCTACGAGCAGTACTTC
once,14,TRBV30,TRBJ2-2,TRBD2,CAWSEAGVTGELFF,TGTGCCTGGAGTGAAGCGGGGGTTACCGGGGAGCTGTTTTTT
NA,14,TRBV7-9,TRBJ2-3,TRBD1,CASSSGQGQDTQYF,TGTGCCAGCAGCTCCGGACAGGGTCAAGATACGCAGTATTTT
NA,14,TRBV7-6,TRBJ1-1,NA,CASSRGQWGTEAFF,TGTGCCAGCAGCAGAGGACAGTGGGGTACTGAAGCTTTCTTT
NA,16,TRBV9,TRBJ2-2,TRBD2,CASSVVGLAGAGELFF,TGTGCCAGCAGCGTAGTCGGACTAGCGGGAGCCGGGGAGCTGTTTTTT
NA,15,TRBV19,TRBJ2-2,TRBD2,CASSILAGASGELFF,TGTGCCAGTAGTATATTAGCGGGGGCCTCCGGGGAGCTGTTTTTT
NA,15,TRBV4-1,TRBJ1-2,NA,CASSQTAQAPRGYTF,TGCGCCAGCAGCCAAACGGCACAGGCCCCCCGCGGCTACACCTTC
NA,14,TRBV18,TRBJ2-7,NA,CASSPGTRPYEQYF,TGTGCCAGCTCACCCGGGACAAGACCCTACGAGCAGTACTTC
once,15,TRBV27,TRBJ1-4,TRBD1,CASSLARDSWAKLFF,TGTGCCAGCAGTTTAGCCCGGGACAGTTGGGCAAAACTGTTTTTT
NA,14,TRBV28,TRBJ2-7,TRBD1,CASKFRTGSFEQYF,TGTGCCAGCAAATTTCGGACAGGCTCCTTCGAGCAGTACTTC
NA,15,TRBV19,TRBJ2-5,NA,CASSIQASVQETQYF,TGTGCCAGTAGTATCCAGGCTAGCGTCCAGGAGACCCAGTACTTC
NA,14,TRBV30,TRBJ2-1,NA,CAWSLNSQYNEQFF,TGTGCCTGGAGTCTGAACAGCCAGTACAATGAGCAGTTCTTC
NA,16,TRBV7-6,TRBJ1-1,TRBD1,CASSLVGQGSNTEAFF,TGTGCCAGCAGCTTAGTAGGACAGGGGAGTAACACTGAAGCTTTCTTT
few,14,TRBV28,TRBJ2-5,TRBD2,CASSFPGGRETQYF,TGTGCCAGCAGTTTTCCGGGGGGTCGCGAGACCCAGTACTTC
NA,17,TRBV7-9,TRBJ2-3,TRBD2,CASSLEIAGGRTDTQYF,TGTGCCAGCAGCTTAGAGATAGCGGGGGGTCGAACAGATACGCAGTATTTT
NA,13,TRBV30,TRBJ1-1,NA,CAWSVRVGSEAFF,TGTGCCTGGAGTGTACGGGTAGGGAGTGAAGCTTTCTTT
NA,13,TRBV30,TRBJ1-1,NA,CAWSVQTSAEAFF,TGTGCCTGGAGTGTACAAACCAGCGCTGAAGCTTTCTTT
NA,12,TRBV4-1,TRBJ1-2,NA,CASTGRGVGYTF,TGCGCCAGCACGGGACGGGGGGTTGGCTACACCTTC
NA,18,TRBV9,TRBJ2-2,TRBD2,CASSVGLAGGPSTGELFF,TGTGCCAGCAGCGTAGGACTAGCGGGAGGGCCCTCCACCGGGGAGCTGTTTTTT
once,15,TRBV7-9,TRBJ2-6,NA,CASSLSRLWTNVLTF,TGTGCCAGCAGCTTAAGCAGGCTTTGGACCAACGTCCTGACTTTC
few,15,TRBV5-4,TRBJ2-5,TRBD2,CASSPSGGARETQYF,TGTGCCAGCAGCCCTTCCGGGGGGGCTCGGGAGACCCAGTACTTC
NA,13,TRBV18,TRBJ1-1,NA,CASSVTRNTEAFF,TGTGCCAGCTCAGTAACAAGGAACACTGAAGCTTTCTTT
NA,14,TRBV30,TRBJ2-7,NA,CAWSVDAGSYEQYF,TGTGCCTGGAGTGTAGACGCGGGATCCTACGAGCAGTACTTC
NA,13,TRBV19,TRBJ1-1,TRBD1,CASRDRGHTEAFF,TGTGCCAGTAGGGACAGGGGACACACTGAAGCTTTCTTT
NA,14,TRBV19,TRBJ2-5,TRBD1,CASSPAGQGETQYF,TGTGCCAGTAGTCCCGCCGGACAGGGGGAGACCCAGTACTTC